The 5 T cell receptor beta chains below come from one sample, sequenced in a study of T-cell reconstitution after alpha-beta-depleted transplantation in children. Preparation of the TCRbeta library involved a method that used unique molecular identifiers. TCRdb used MiXCR to reprocess the PCR reads, holding one entry per CDR3 protein. The sample yields around 370,000 distinct CDR3 sequences, 15% to 20% seen once. Here the sequenced sample was PBMCs, mostly from graft donor cells, taken 360 days after TCRalphabeta/CD19-depleted stem cell transplant. The source is a male patient between 2 and 9 years old who had a stem cell transplant for acute lymphoblastic leukemia, so the T cells may come from the graft donor.

A few counts support this clonotype. This chain connects TRBV6-1 to TRBJ2-1; D gene unclear. Germline V gene data show CDR1 as MNHNS and CDR2 as SASEGT. This CDR3 is built from 18 residues. Trimming took off 0 bases at V and 3 bases at J, with 18 bases between the two ends. The CDR3 coding sequence is TGTGCCAGCAGTGAAGCGGTGCCAGCCTCCTTACTCTACAATGAGCAGTTCTTC. It encodes CASSEAVPASLLYNEQFF.

This clonotype came up a few times. The CDR3 DNA reads as TGCGCCAGCAGCTTGGCCTCCGGATATGAGCAGTTCTTC. It yields the protein CASSLASGYEQFF. This sequence joins TRBV5-1 and TRBJ2-1; D is uncertain. The CDR3 runs 13 residues. CDR1 and CDR2 from the germline V gene are SGHRS and YFSETQ. V lost 0 bases to trimming and J lost 8 bases, with 9 bases between them.

The chain employs TRBV20-1 and TRBJ1-6; D is ambiguous. The CDR3 extends over 13 amino acids. V lost 8 bases and J lost 13, with 21 bases in between. Germline CDR1 is DFQATT and CDR2 is SNEGSKA (reference sequence). CDR3 amino acids: CSSTDLDTVPLHF. CDR3 in DNA: TGCAGTAGTACTGACCTAGACACGGTCCCCCTCCACTTT.

The CDR3 nucleotides are TGTGCCAGCAGCTTTGCCGGACTAGCGGGGGTCTACGAGCAGTACTTC. It codes for CASSFAGLAGVYEQYF. The chain employs TRBV7-2 and TRBJ2-7, with 13 bases fitting TRBD2. The CDR3 runs 16 residues. Germline CDR1 is SGHTA and CDR2 is FQGNSA. The V and J ends lost 3 bases and 3 bases, in that order; junction bases with no gene match: 5. The variable domain in full, completed from reference TRBV7-2 and TRBJ2-7, reads GAGVSQSPSNKVTEKGKDVELRCDPISGHTALYWYRQSLGQGLEFLIYFQGNSAPDKSGLPSDRFSAERTGGSVSTLTIQRTQQEDSAVYLCASSFAGLAGVYEQYFGPGTRLTVT.

The chain recombines TRBV15 with TRBJ1-1, with D possibly being TRBD1 (5 bases). Trimming took 0 bases from V and 5 from J, leaving 16 bases between them. CDR1 is LNHNV, CDR2 YYDKDF, per germline (reference sequence). The CDR3 is made up of 16 amino acids. CDR3 nucleotide sequence: TGTGCCACCAGCAGAGATAGGGACCCGGCCGGGACTGAAGCTTTCTTT. Encoded protein: CATSRDRDPAGTEAFF.